These 24 T cell receptor beta chains came from one sample sequenced in a study of immune characterization of retroperitoneal liposarcoma. TCRdb used MiXCR to reprocess the PCR reads, holding one entry per CDR3 protein. The data show some 3,100 distinct CDR3 sequences, approximately 50% seen once. Sequenced material: tumor tissue. The receptors originated from a male donor with retroperitoneal liposarcoma.

This clonotype has more than one count but fewer than ten. The rearrangement links TRBV7-8 to TRBJ2-1; D remains ambiguous. The CDR3 is 16 amino acids. Germline CDR1 and CDR2: SGHVS and FQNEAQ. V was clipped by 5 bases and J by 8 bases, with 22 bases between them. This chain's CDR3 is CASSPLNRPKLDEQFF. CDR3 DNA sequence: TGTGCCAGCAGCCCACTCAACAGACCTAAGCTCGATGAGCAGTTCTTC.

Within the sample, this clonotype is large. CDR3 protein: CASSPATGEGEETQYF. For the CDR3, the DNA is TGTGCCAGCAGCCCAGCGACAGGAGAGGGAGAGGAGACCCAGTACTTC. The rearrangement uses TRBV6-1 and TRBJ2-5, with D perhaps matching TRBD1 (6 bases). The V and J ends lost 6 bases and 5 bases respectively, with 22 bases between them. Germline V gene lookup returns CDR1 MNHNS and CDR2 SASEGT. The CDR3 has 16 residues.

This clonotype was found a few times. The chain employs TRBV6-1 and TRBJ2-1, with 14 bases matching TRBD2. V dropped 0 bases and J dropped 9; count of bases not matched to a gene: 7. The CDR3 extends over 17 amino acids. Germline V lookup: CDR1 MNHNS, CDR2 SASEGT. The CDR3 DNA sequence: TGTGCCAGCAGTGAAGCACGACTAGCGGGGGGGCGCGGTGAGCAGTTCTTC. Translated, it gives CASSEARLAGGRGEQFF.

Written as DNA, the CDR3 is TGTGCCAGCAGTTCACGACAGACAGTCCAAGAGACCCAGTACTTC. Translating it yields CASSSRQTVQETQYF. V gene TRBV6-8 combines with J gene TRBJ2-1, with D perhaps TRBD1 (5 bases). Judging by the DNA end, TRBJ2-5 fits better; the J call may be wrong. Germline V gives CDR1 MNHGY, CDR2 SAAAGT. CDR3 size: 15 residues.

This chain uses TRBV6-1 with TRBJ2-1; TRBD2 matches at 7 bases. Germline CDR1 MNHNS, CDR2 SASEGT. The CDR3 runs 13 residues. J was trimmed by 6 bases and V by 11 bases; bases with no gene match: 10. As DNA, the CDR3 is TGTGCCGGGGGGGGATTCGGGTTCAATGAGCAGTTCTTC. Translation gives CAGGGFGFNEQFF.

The J gene is TRBJ2-2, the V gene TRBV27; D might be TRBD2 (6 bases). V was trimmed by 6 bases and J by 6 bases, leaving 14 bases between them. The CDR3 has 14 residues. Germline CDR1 and CDR2: MNHEY and SMNVEV (reference sequence). DNA for the CDR3: TGTGCCAGCAGCAGCGGGTTGGGGGCCGGGGAGCTGTTTTTT. It codes for CASSSGLGAGELFF.

The CDR3: CASSLRQSQTQYF. The CDR3 DNA reads as TGTGCCAGCAGCTTAAGACAGAGCCAGACCCAGTACTTC. The J gene is TRBJ2-5, the V gene TRBV7-6, with D maybe TRBD1 (5 bases). Trimming took off 2 bases at V and 6 bases at J, with 10 bases between the two ends. The CDR3 has 13 amino acids. Germline V lookup: CDR1 SGHVS, CDR2 FNYEAQ.

The V call is TRBV12-3 or TRBV12-4, the J call TRBJ2-1; the match to TRBD2 covers 10 bases. The CDR3 contains 13 residues. V lost 6 bases, J lost 9 bases, and 5 bases stayed unmatched. The CDR3 DNA reads as TGTGCCAGCAGAACTAGCGGGAATAGTGAGCAGTTCTTC. Translated: CASRTSGNSEQFF.

The V gene is TRBV12-3 or TRBV12-4, the J gene TRBJ2-1, with 7 nucleotides matching TRBD2. The J call may be in error: the DNA end matches TRBJ2-7 better. This CDR3 is 16 amino acids long. CDR3 residues: CASSFSGLSGLNEQYF. CDR3 bases: TGTGCCAGCAGTTTTAGCGGACTCTCGGGACTAAATGAGCAGTACTTC.

This clonotype came up a few times. V and J are TRBV6-1 and TRBJ1-6; 7 nucleotides agree with TRBD1. The CDR3 loop spans 15 amino acids. Trimming at V came to 0 bases and at J to 9 bases, leaving 5 bases not matched to a gene. Germline assignment: CDR1 MNHNS and CDR2 SASEGT. The CDR3 region has the DNA TGTGCCAGCAGTGAAGCAAGGGGGCGGGTTTCACCCCTCCACTTT. It codes for CASSEARGRVSPLHF.

This rearrangement joins TRBV6-1 to TRBJ2-1; 7 bases fit TRBD2. V shed 2 bases and J 6 bases; nucleotides not matched to a gene: 7. CDR1 and CDR2 from the germline V gene are MNHNS and SASEGT. CDR3 length: 15 amino acids. DNA for the CDR3: TGTGCCAGCAGTGAAATGGGACTACTTGGCAATGAGCAGTTCTTC. This sequence encodes CASSEMGLLGNEQFF.

V usage is TRBV7-8 and J usage is TRBJ2-1; TRBD2 agrees at 8 bases. The CDR3 has 15 amino acids. The J segment lost 10 bases and the V segment lost 5 bases, leaving 13 bases of the junction unmatched. The germline V gene encodes CDR1 SGHVS and CDR2 FQNEAQ. CDR3 nucleotides: TGTGCCAGCAGCCCCGTGGGGACTAGTTCCGGGGAGCAGTTCTTC. The encoded protein is CASSPVGTSSGEQFF. Filled out from reference TRBV7-8 and TRBJ2-1, the complete variable domain reads GAGVSQSPRYKVAKRGQDVALRCDPISGHVSLFWYQQALGQGPEFLTYFQNEAQLDKSGLPSDRFFAERPEGSVSTLKIQRTQQEDSAVYLCASSPVGTSSGEQFFGPGTRLTVL.

This chain uses TRBV7-2 with TRBJ2-1, with D possibly TRBD1 on 5 matching bases. The CDR3 has 15 residues. Trimming shortened V by 4 bases and J by 0 bases, and 10 bases separated the two germline ends. CDR1 and CDR2 from the germline V gene are SGHTA and FQGNSA. This CDR3 reads CASSWGLNSYNEQFF. Written as DNA, the CDR3 is TGTGCCAGCAGCTGGGGCCTCAACTCCTACAATGAGCAGTTCTTC.

V is TRBV10-1 and J is TRBJ2-4; no firm D call. With 0 bases removed from V and 2 bases from J, the gap between germline ends came to 8 bases. Germline values: CDR1 WNHNN, CDR2 SYGVQD (reference sequence). CDR3 length: 15 amino acids. CDR3 sequence (DNA): TGCGCCAGCAGTGAGTCTACAGAGCCCAAAAACATTCAGTACTTC. Protein: CASSESTEPKNIQYF.

The rearrangement joins TRBV12-3 or TRBV12-4 to TRBJ2-1, with D maybe TRBD1 (6 bases). Trimming stripped 5 bases from V and 6 bases from J, with 14 bases between. The CDR3 length is 14 residues. CDR3 in amino acids: CASSPLPQGNEQFF. The CDR3, as DNA: TGTGCCAGCAGTCCACTACCACAGGGCAATGAGCAGTTCTTC.

By proportion, this clonotype is large. The rearrangement joins TRBV7-8 to TRBJ1-5, with 7 bases fitting TRBD1. The CDR3 has 14 residues. Unmatched junction bases numbered 7, after V lost 5 bases and J lost 6 bases. Per the germline V gene, CDR1 is SGHVS and CDR2 is FQNEAQ. Written as DNA, the CDR3 is TGTGCCAGCAGCCCGACAGGGTTCAGTCAGCCCCAGCATTTT. It codes for CASSPTGFSQPQHF.

The rearrangement joins TRBV7-2 to TRBJ2-5, with 9 bases that match TRBD2. Per the germline V gene, CDR1 is SGHTA and CDR2 is FQGNSA. J was trimmed by 7 bases and V by 1 base; bases with no gene match: 13. This CDR3 has 17 amino acids. The CDR3 nucleotides read TGTGCCAGCAGCTTAGAGCCCATAGCGGGAGATTTTGGGACCCAGTACTTC. Its translation is CASSLEPIAGDFGTQYF.

The CDR3 region has the DNA TGTGCCAGCAGTGACCCCCCGACACCCACAGATACGCAGTATTTT. Its protein product is CASSDPPTPTDTQYF. V usage is TRBV6-1 and J usage is TRBJ2-3; D is unclear. The CDR3 loop spans 15 amino acids. Germline V gives CDR1 MNHNS, CDR2 SASEGT. V dropped 3 bases and J dropped 2 bases, with 12 bases sitting between them.

Judged by abundance, this clonotype is medium-sized (0.01 to 0.1%). This chain connects TRBV6-1 to TRBJ2-3, with a tentative D call TRBD1 (6 bases). The CDR3 runs 15 residues. Trimming stripped 5 bases from V and 8 bases from J, with 20 bases between. Germline V CDR1 and CDR2: MNHNS, SASEGT. Here the CDR3 reads CASSPGEGVRGTQYF. CDR3 DNA: TGTGCCAGCAGTCCCGGCGAGGGGGTACGGGGTACGCAGTATTTT.

This clonotype qualifies as medium-sized. The gene calls are TRBV7-6 and TRBJ2-7; 10 positions match TRBD2. V lost 5 bases and J lost 3; bases outside the gene matches: 10. Germline assignment: CDR1 SGHVS and CDR2 FNYEAQ. The CDR3 extends over 16 amino acids. As DNA, the CDR3 is TGTGCCAGCAGCCAGGTGGCTAGCGGGAGTTTCTACGAGCAGTACTTC. It is translated as CASSQVASGSFYEQYF.

The CDR3, as DNA: TGTGCCAGCAGCAAAGGGACAGCTATAGAACAAGAGACCCAGTACTTC. Protein product: CASSKGTAIEQETQYF. The chain employs TRBV7-3 and TRBJ2-7, with 7 bases aligning to TRBD1. The closer fit of TRBJ2-5 to the DNA end suggests the J call may be wrong. The CDR3 extends over 16 amino acids. CDR1 is SGHTA, CDR2 FQGTGA, per germline.

A note on this clonotype: The junction departs from germline at one end; a sequencing error may be responsible. The gene calls are TRBV6-1 and TRBJ2-1; tentatively, D is TRBD1 (6 bases). This CDR3 region has 16 residues. The germline gives CDR1 MNHNS, CDR2 SASEGT. The CDR3 is CASTEGFGDTSYEQFF. CDR3 in DNA: TGTGCCAGCACTGAAGGGTTCGGGGACACGTCCTACGAGCAGTTCTTC.

The chain couples TRBV6-1 to TRBJ2-5; D remains ambiguous. This CDR3 has 13 residues. The germline gives CDR1 MNHNS, CDR2 SASEGT. Trimming cost V 2 bases and J 2 bases, with 6 bases left between them. The CDR3 sequence is CASSERPQETQYF. In DNA, the CDR3 is TGTGCCAGCAGTGAACGGCCTCAAGAGACCCAGTACTTC.

In its sample, this clonotype ranks as medium-sized. The chain couples TRBV7-2 to TRBJ2-7; tentatively, D is TRBD2 (6 bases). The V end was cut by 1 base, the J end by 6 bases, with 10 bases between. Germline assignment: CDR1 SGHTA and CDR2 FQGNSA. The CDR3 is 13 amino acids. The CDR3 loop is CASSLGFGSEQYF. The CDR3 coding sequence is TGTGCCAGCAGCTTAGGTTTCGGGAGCGAGCAGTACTTC.